The table lists the clone carrying this TCR beta chain with many counts. Its antigen remains unknown. Germline CDR1 reads MNHNS; CDR2 reads SASEGT. The germline V and J ends were trimmed by 6 bases and 2 bases, with 10 bases remaining between them. CDR3 length: 13 amino acids. The data stem from a study of T cells in Graves' hyperthyroidism and ophthalmopathy. Study-wide points: Within blood appeared most thyroid clonotypes that had expanded above 0.001.

There were TCR beta CDR3 regions amplified from RNA transcripts. With the HTBI primer set, the TCR CDR3 went through a first round of RT-PCR. A single record per CDR3 protein comes from TCRdb applying MiXCR to the multiplex PCR reads. The repertoire holds some 760,000 distinct CDR3 sequences, around 15% seen once, with 10% to 13% in the top ten. Each diagnosis drew on symptoms, thyroxine, TRAb, thyroid ultrasound and orbital computed tomography findings. The TCR comes from a woman in her late teens or twenties with Graves' hyperthyroidism. The material sequenced was blood. The chain joins TRBV6-1 to TRBJ2-5; D perhaps matches TRBD1 (6 bases). The CDR3 region is CASSTGNQETQYF. In nucleotides, the CDR3 is TGTGCCAGCAGCACAGGGAATCAAGAGACCCAGTACTTC.